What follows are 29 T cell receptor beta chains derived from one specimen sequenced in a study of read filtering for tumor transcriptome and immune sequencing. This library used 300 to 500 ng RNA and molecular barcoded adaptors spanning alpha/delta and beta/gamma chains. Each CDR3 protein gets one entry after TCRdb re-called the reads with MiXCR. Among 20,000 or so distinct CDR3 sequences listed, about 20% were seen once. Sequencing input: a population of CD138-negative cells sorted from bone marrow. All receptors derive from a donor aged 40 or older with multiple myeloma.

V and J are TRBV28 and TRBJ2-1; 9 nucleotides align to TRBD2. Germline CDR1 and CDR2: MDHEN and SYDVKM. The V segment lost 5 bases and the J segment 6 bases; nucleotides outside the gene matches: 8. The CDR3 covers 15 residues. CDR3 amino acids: CASSRGAGGLNEQFF. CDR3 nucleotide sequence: TGTGCCAGCAGTAGGGGAGCGGGGGGCCTCAATGAGCAGTTCTTC. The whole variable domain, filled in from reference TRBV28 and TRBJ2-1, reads DVKVTQSSRYLVKRTGEKVFLECVQDMDHENMFWYRQDPGLGLRLIYFSYDVKMKEKGDIPEGYSVSREKKERFSLILESASTNQTSMYLCASSRGAGGLNEQFFGPGTRLTVL.

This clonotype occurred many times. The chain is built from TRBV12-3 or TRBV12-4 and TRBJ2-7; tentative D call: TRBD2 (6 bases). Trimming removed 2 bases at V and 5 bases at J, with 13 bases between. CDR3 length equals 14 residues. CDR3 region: CASSLSGTSNEQYF. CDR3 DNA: TGTGCCAGCAGTTTATCCGGGACTTCTAACGAGCAGTACTTC.

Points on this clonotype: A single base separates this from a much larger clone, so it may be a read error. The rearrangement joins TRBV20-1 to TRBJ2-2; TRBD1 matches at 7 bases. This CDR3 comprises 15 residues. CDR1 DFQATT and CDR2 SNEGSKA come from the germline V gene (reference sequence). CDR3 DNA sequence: TGCGGTGCTCTAACCCGGACAGGGAACACCGGGGAGCTGTTTTTT. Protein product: CGALTRTGNTGELFF.

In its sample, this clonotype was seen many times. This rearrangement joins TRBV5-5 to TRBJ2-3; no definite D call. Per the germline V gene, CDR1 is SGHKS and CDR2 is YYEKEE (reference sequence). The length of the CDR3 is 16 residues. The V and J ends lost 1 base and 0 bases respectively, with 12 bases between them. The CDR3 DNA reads TGTGCCAGCAGCTTGATATTCGATTCTAGCACAGATACGCAGTATTTT. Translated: CASSLIFDSSTDTQYF.

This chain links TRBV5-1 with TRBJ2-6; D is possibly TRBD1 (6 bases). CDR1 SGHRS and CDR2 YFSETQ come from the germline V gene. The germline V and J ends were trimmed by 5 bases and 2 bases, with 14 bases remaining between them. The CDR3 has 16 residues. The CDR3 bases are TGCGCCAGCAGACAGGGATCAGAGGCTGGGGCCAACGTCCTGACTTTC. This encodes CASRQGSEAGANVLTF.

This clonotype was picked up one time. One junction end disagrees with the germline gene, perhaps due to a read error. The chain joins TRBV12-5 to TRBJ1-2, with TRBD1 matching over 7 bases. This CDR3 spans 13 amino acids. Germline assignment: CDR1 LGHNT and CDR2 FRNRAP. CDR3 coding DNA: TGTGTTAGTGGTTTGACAGGGTCAAACGGCTACACCTTC. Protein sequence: CVSGLTGSNGYTF.

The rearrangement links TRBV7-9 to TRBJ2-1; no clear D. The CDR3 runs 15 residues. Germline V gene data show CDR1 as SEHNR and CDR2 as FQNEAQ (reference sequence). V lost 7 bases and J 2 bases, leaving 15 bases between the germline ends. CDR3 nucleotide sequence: TGTGCCAGCACCGCCTGGGCTTCCCCCTACAATGAGCAGTTCTTC. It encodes CASTAWASPYNEQFF.

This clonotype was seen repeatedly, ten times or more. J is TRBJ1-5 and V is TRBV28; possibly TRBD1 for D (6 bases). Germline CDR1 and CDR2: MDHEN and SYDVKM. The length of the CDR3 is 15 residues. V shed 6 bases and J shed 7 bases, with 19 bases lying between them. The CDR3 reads CASSKTGMTKQPQHF. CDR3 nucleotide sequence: TGTGCCAGCAGCAAAACAGGGATGACAAAGCAGCCCCAGCATTTT.

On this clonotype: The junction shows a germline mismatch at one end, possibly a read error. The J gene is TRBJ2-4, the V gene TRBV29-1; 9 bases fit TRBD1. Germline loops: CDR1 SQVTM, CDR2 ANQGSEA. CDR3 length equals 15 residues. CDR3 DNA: TGTAGCGTTGAGTCGCCGGGACAGGGACGAGACATTCAGTACTTC. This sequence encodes CSVESPGQGRDIQYF.

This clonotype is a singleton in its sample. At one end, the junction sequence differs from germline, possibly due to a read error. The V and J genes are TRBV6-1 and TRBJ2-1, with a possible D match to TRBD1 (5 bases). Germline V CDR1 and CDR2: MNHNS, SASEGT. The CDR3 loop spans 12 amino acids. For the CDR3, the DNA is TGTGCCAGCCGTGAAAACCAAGGGGCTCAATTCTTC. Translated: CASRENQGAQFF.

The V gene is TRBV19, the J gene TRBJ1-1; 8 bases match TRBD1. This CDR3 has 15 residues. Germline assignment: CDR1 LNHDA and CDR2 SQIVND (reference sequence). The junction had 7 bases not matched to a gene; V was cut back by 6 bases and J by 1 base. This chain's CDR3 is CASRGGQGGNTEAFF. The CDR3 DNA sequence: TGTGCCAGTAGAGGAGGACAGGGAGGGAACACTGAAGCTTTCTTT. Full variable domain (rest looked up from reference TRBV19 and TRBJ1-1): DGGITQSPKYLFRKEGQNVTLSCEQNLNHDAMYWYRQDPGQGLRLIYYSQIVNDFQKGDIAEGYSVSREKKESFPLTVTSAQKNPTAFYLCASRGGQGGNTEAFFGQGTRLTVV.

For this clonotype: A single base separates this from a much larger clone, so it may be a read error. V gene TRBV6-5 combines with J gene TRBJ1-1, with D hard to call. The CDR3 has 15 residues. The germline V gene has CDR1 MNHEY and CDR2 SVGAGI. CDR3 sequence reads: CVSSYSNNLNTEAFF. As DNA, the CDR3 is TGTGTCAGCAGTTACTCGAACAACCTGAACACTGAAGCTTTCTTT.

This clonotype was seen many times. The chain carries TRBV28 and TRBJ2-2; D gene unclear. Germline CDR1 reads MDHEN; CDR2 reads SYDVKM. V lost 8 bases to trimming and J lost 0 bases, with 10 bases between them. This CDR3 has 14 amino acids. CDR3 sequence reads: CASSRAANTGELFF. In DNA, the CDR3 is TGTGCCAGCTCGAGAGCCGCGAACACCGGGGAGCTGTTTTTT.

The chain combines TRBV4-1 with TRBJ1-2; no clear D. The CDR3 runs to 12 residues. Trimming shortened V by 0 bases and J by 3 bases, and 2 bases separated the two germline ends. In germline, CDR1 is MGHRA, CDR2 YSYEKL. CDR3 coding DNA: TGCGCCAGCAGCCAAGATGACTATGGCTACACCTTC. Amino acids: CASSQDDYGYTF.

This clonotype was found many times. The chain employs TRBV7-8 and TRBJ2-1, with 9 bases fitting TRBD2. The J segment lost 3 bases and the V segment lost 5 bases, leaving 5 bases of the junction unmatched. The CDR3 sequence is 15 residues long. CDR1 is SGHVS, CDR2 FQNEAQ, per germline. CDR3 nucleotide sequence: TGTGCCAGCAGCGTAAGGACTAGCGTCTACAATGAGCAGTTCTTC. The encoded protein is CASSVRTSVYNEQFF.

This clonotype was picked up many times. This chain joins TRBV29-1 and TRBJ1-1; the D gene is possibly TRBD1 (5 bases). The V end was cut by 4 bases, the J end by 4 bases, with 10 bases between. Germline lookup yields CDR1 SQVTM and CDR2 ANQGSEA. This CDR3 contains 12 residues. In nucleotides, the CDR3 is TGCAGCGTTGGACCGGGGGGCACTGAAGCTTTCTTT. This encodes CSVGPGGTEAFF.

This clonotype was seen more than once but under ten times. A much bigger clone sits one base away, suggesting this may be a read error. In nucleotides, the CDR3 is TGTGCCAGCAGTGTACGGGCAAACACCGGGGAGCTGTTTTTT. As protein: CASSVRANTGELFF. This chain connects TRBV6-4 to TRBJ2-2, with D hard to call. The germline V gene has CDR1 MRHNA and CDR2 SNTAGT. V was cut by 4 bases and J by 2 bases, with 8 bases left in between. The CDR3 is 14 amino acids.

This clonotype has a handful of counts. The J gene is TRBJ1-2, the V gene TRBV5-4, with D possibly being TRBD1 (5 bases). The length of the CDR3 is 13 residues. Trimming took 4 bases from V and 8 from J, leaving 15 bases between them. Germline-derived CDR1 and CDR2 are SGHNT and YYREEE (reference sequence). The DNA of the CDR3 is TGTGCCAGCAGCCCGGGACCGCGATCAGGCTACACCTTC. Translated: CASSPGPRSGYTF.

CDR3 amino acids: CSARAAVGDEQYF. As DNA, the CDR3 is TGCAGTGCTAGAGCCGCCGTGGGGGACGAGCAGTACTTC. The V gene is TRBV20-1, the J gene TRBJ2-7; D is possibly TRBD1 or TRBD2 (5 bases each). V lost 1 base, J lost 5 bases, and 12 bases lay in between. Germline V gene lookup returns CDR1 DFQATT and CDR2 SNEGSKA (reference sequence). The CDR3 extends over 13 amino acids.

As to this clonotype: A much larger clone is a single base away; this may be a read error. CDR3 bases: TGTGCCAGCGGTCCACGTCCGTACACAGGTACGCAGTATTTT. Translating it yields CASGPRPYTGTQYF. This chain links TRBV5-8 with TRBJ2-3; weak D call: TRBD1 (5 bases). Germline lookup yields CDR1 SGHTS and CDR2 YDEGEE. The CDR3 spans 14 residues. Full variable domain (outside the CDR3, taken from reference TRBV5-8 and TRBJ2-3): EAGVTQSPTHLIKTRGQQATLRCSPISGHTSVYWYQQALGLGLQFLLWYDEGEERNRGNFPPRFSGRQFPNYSSELNVNALELEDSALYLCASGPRPYTGTQYFGPGTRLTVL.

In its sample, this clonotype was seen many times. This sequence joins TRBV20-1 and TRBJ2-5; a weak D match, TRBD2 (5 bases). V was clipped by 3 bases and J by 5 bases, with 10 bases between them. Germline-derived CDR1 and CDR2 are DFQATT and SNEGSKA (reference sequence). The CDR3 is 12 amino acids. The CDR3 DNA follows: TGCAGTGCTAGGGGTGGCGGGGAGACCCAGTACTTC. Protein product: CSARGGGETQYF.

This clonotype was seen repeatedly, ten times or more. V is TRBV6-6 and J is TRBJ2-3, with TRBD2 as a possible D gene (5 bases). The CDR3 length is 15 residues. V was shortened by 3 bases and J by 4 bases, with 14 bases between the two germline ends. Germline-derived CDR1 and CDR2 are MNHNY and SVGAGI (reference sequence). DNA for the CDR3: TGTGCCAGCAGTTATAGGACTCCCAGCCCAGATACGCAGTATTTT. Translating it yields CASSYRTPSPDTQYF.

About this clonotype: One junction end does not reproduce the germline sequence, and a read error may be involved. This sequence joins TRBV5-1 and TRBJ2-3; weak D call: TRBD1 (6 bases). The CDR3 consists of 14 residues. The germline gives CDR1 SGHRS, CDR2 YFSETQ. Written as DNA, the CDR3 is TGCGCCAGCGGCTTGGCCAGGGGTTCAGATACGCAGTATTTT. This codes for CASGLARGSDTQYF.

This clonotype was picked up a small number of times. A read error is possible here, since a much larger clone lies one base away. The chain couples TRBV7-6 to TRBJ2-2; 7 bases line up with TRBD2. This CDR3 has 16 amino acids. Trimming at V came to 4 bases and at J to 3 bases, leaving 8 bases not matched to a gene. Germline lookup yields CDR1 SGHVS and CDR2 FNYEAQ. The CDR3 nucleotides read TGTGCCAGCAGCTACGGACCAGCGGGGCACACCGGGGAGCTGTTTTTT. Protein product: CASSYGPAGHTGELFF.

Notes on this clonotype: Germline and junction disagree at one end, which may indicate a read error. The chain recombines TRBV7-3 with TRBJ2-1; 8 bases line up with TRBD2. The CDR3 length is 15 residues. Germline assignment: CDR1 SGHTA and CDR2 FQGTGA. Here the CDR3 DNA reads TGTGCCAGCAGCCGGCTCCCCGGGGGGGGGAATGAGCAGTCCTTC. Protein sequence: CASSRLPGGGNEQSF.

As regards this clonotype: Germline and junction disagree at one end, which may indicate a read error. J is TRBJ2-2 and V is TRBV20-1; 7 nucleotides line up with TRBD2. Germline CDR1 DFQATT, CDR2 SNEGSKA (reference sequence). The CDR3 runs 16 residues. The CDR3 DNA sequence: TGCAGTGCTAGAGATCAACCCAGGGAGGGCGACTGGGGAGCTGTTTTT. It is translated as CSARDQPREGDWGAVF.

This CDR3 is CASSVVGRNTGELFF. CDR3 nucleotide sequence: TGTGCCAGCAGCGTAGTCGGACGGAACACCGGGGAGCTGTTTTTT. This chain uses TRBV9 with TRBJ2-2; unclear D gene. CDR3 length equals 15 residues. Germline V lookup: CDR1 SGDLS, CDR2 YYNGEE. V was pared by 0 bases and J by 1 base, with 7 bases between. Variable domain in full (rest from reference TRBV9 and TRBJ2-2): DSGVTQTPKHLITATGQRVTLRCSPRSGDLSVYWYQQSLDQGLQFLIQYYNGEERAKGNILERFSAQQFPDLHSELNLSSLELGDSALYFCASSVVGRNTGELFFGEGSRLTVL.

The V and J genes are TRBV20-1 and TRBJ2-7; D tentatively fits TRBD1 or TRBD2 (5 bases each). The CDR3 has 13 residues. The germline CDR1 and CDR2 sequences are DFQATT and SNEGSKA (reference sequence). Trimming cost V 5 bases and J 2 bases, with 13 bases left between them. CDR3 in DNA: TGCAGTGCTGGTACCGGGGCCACCTACGAGCAGTACTTC. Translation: CSAGTGATYEQYF.

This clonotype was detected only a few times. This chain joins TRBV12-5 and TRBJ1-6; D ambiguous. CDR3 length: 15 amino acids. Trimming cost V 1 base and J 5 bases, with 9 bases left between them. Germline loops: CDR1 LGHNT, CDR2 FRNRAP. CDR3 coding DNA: TGTGCTAGTGGTTTGGGGTTCGCGGATAATTCACCCCTCCACTTT. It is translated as CASGLGFADNSPLHF.